This is a list of T cell receptor beta chains from one sample in a study of cytomegalovirus exposure and HLA in healthy donors. The data were produced by immunoSEQ multiplex PCR, yet TCRdb's version contains in-frame clones alone and is incomplete. In the table there are about 90,000 clones, roughly 73% of which are singletons. Sequencing was carried out using PBMCs. Receptors originate from a boy aged 5 to 17 in good health and CMV-seronegative. CDR3s leave out the opening cysteine and the closing phenylalanine or tryptophan. Each record gives: V gene, J gene, clone size, CDR3 length, CDR3 protein. Some rows have no size entry. The others give once, few or many, or a class for an expanded clone.

>TRBV9|TRBJ2-5|few|13
ASSVTDREQETQY
>TRBV10-3|TRBJ2-7|NA|13
AISEPGTGGSEQY
>TRBV7-9|TRBJ1-1|few|13
ASSILTGGATEAF
>TRBV28|TRBJ1-5|NA|12
ASSLPGDDQPQH
>TRBV28|TRBJ1-2|NA|11
ASSLSLQYGYT
>TRBV11-2|TRBJ2-7|NA|11
ASSLAVTYEQY
>TRBV7-6|TRBJ2-1|once|13
ASSPGGAAGRTRV
>TRBV15|TRBJ2-7|NA|10
ATSGPGGEQY
>TRBV6-5|TRBJ2-7|NA|13
ASRDRQGLSYEQY
>TRBV9|TRBJ2-3|NA|11
ASSVNRGDTQY
>TRBV7-9|TRBJ2-3|NA|12
ASSIETGGDTQY
>TRBV25-1|TRBJ1-1|once|13
ASSLGQLMNTEAF
>TRBV29-1|TRBJ1-2|NA|11
SVSPDRGGGYT
>TRBV27|TRBJ1-2|NA|11
ASSLGTAYGYT
>TRBV30|TRBJ2-3|NA|13
AWSLRAGGTDTQY
>TRBV4-2|TRBJ2-1|few|15
ASSQRPGTSRGNEQF
>TRBV6-6|TRBJ2-2|NA|11
ASGTGETGELF
>TRBV6-5|TRBJ1-1|NA|11
ASSYPGVGEAF
>TRBV4-2|TRBJ2-5|once|14
ASSQDKAEIQETQY
>TRBV4-1|TRBJ1-2|NA|13
ASSQDGRGDYGYT
>TRBV19|TRBJ1-1|NA|9
ASARGVEAF
>TRBV4-3|TRBJ2-3|NA|15
ASSQLTSVSGTDTQY
>TRBV2|TRBJ1-2|NA|12
ASSRKTGLYGYT
>TRBV7-6|TRBJ2-5|NA|11
ASSSDIWETQY
>TRBV6-5|TRBJ2-7|few|10
ASSYSRYEQY
>TRBV25-1|TRBJ2-6|NA|16
ASSEWRDRSSGANVLT
>TRBV5-1|TRBJ1-1|NA|11
ASSTTKNTEAF
>TRBV7-9|TRBJ2-7|once|12
ASSFGGDPYEQY
>TRBV12-5|TRBJ2-1|NA|13
ASGGGLAGVNEQF
>TRBV9|TRBJ2-5|NA|12
ASSVAAGAETQY
>TRBV5-1|TRBJ2-7|NA|13
ASSFSGTGSYEQY
>TRBV4-3|TRBJ2-1|NA|14
ASSQGGGAGYNEQF
>TRBV28|TRBJ1-6|few|13
ASSRGQGAGSPLH
>TRBV10-3|TRBJ2-5|NA|13
AISELAGGQETQY
>TRBV10-3|TRBJ2-3|NA|16
AISEPSGTYFSTDTQY
>TRBV5-4|TRBJ1-2|NA|14
ASSLGELKGHYGYT
>TRBV11-3|TRBJ2-1|NA|13
ASSPWTSGSNEQF